This passage covers 25 T cell receptor beta chains from one sample sequenced in a study of OX40 agonist ivuxolimab in advanced cancers. Library method: the immunoSEQ multiplex PCR assay. TCRdb took over this immuneACCESS table, retaining in-frame rearrangements with V and J assigned. Such tables are incomplete; in checked studies, under half of the missing clones stem from an unresolved V gene, and the remainder is unexplained. This sample gives under 85,000 clones in total; 88% of them show up just once. The ten largest make up around 4.1% of the sample. The sequencing here drew on CD4+ or CD8+ T cells sorted from blood, taken in a trial of the OX40 agonist ivuxolimab. The receptors were gathered from an adult with an advanced solid tumor such as melanoma, head and neck, liver or kidney cancer.

V and J are TRBV7-9 and TRBJ1-2; the D gene is possibly TRBD1 (5 bases). V was shortened by 1 base and J by 2 bases, with 20 bases between the two germline ends. The CDR3 contains 18 residues. Germline V gene sequence: CDR1 SEHNR, CDR2 FQNEAQ (reference sequence). In DNA form, the CDR3 reads TGTGCCAGCAGCTTAGAGAATTACAGGTCGGAACAGAACTATGGCTACACCTTC. This encodes CASSLENYRSEQNYGYTF.

The gene calls are TRBV7-8 and TRBJ2-2; perhaps TRBD2 as D (6 bases). The CDR3 contains 16 residues. V gave up 2 bases and J gave up 1 base, with 11 bases separating them. The germline gives CDR1 SGHVS, CDR2 FQNEAQ. The DNA for the CDR3 is TGTGCCAGCAGCTTACGAGGACTAATGAACACCGGGGAGCTGTTTTTT. Protein: CASSLRGLMNTGELFF.

The chain uses TRBV18 and TRBJ2-1; D not certain. Germline V gene sequence: CDR1 KGHSH, CDR2 LQKENI. Trimming took 2 bases from V and 0 from J, leaving 14 bases between them. This CDR3 has 17 residues. The CDR3 here is CASSPVQRPSSYNEQFF. The CDR3 bases are TGTGCCAGCTCACCAGTCCAAAGGCCCAGCTCCTACAATGAGCAGTTCTTC.

The V and J genes are TRBV30 and TRBJ2-2, with 11 bases that match TRBD1. The CDR3 spans 15 residues. CDR1 and CDR2 (germline): GTSNPN, SVGIG (reference sequence). J gave up 6 bases and V 2 bases, and 5 bases lay outside the gene matches. Here the CDR3 reads CAWSHRDRGSGELFF. DNA of the CDR3: TGTGCCTGGAGTCACCGGGACAGGGGGTCCGGGGAGCTGTTTTTT.

V and J are TRBV2 and TRBJ2-7; 10 bases match TRBD1. V shed 3 bases, J shed 3 bases, and the junction held 5 bases outside the gene matches. Germline V gene lookup returns CDR1 SNHLY and CDR2 FYNNEI. The CDR3 consists of 15 residues. The CDR3 bases are TGTGCCAGCAGTGATTGGGACAGGGGTAGCTACGAGCAGTACTTC. Translated, it gives CASSDWDRGSYEQYF.

The chain recombines TRBV27 with TRBJ2-7, with D possibly being TRBD1 (5 bases). The CDR3 covers 14 residues. In germline, CDR1 is MNHEY, CDR2 SMNVEV (reference sequence). Trimming stripped 4 bases from V and 2 bases from J, with 12 bases between. The CDR3 reads CASSSTTTAYEQYF. The CDR3 nucleotides are TGTGCCAGCAGTTCAACCACGACAGCCTACGAGCAGTACTTC.

This chain joins TRBV27 and TRBJ2-1; TRBD2 matches at 9 bases. With V trimmed by 2 bases and J by 2 bases, 7 bases remained unmatched. The CDR3 loop spans 17 amino acids. The V gene's germline CDR1 is MNHEY and CDR2 SMNVEV (reference sequence). Written as DNA, the CDR3 is TGTGCCAGCAGTTTAGAAAGTCTAGCGGGACCCTACAATGAGCAGTTCTTC. This codes for CASSLESLAGPYNEQFF.

V is TRBV19 and J is TRBJ2-5; possibly TRBD2 for D (5 bases). Per the germline V gene, CDR1 is LNHDA and CDR2 is SQIVND (reference sequence). The V end was cut by 4 bases, the J end by 2 bases, with 17 bases between. This CDR3 contains 16 residues. The CDR3 sequence: CASSTPHEGGQETQYF. The CDR3 region has the DNA TGTGCCAGTAGTACCCCCCACGAGGGCGGACAAGAGACCCAGTACTTC.

This chain connects TRBV19 to TRBJ1-5; 9 positions agree with TRBD1. V was pared by 9 bases and J by 3 bases, with 12 bases of the junction left unmatched. CDR1 and CDR2 (germline): LNHDA, SQIVND (reference sequence). The CDR3 is made up of 16 amino acids. CDR3 sequence (DNA): TGTGCCAGCAATAGACCCCGGGACAGGGTCAATCAGCCCCAGCATTTT. This gives the protein CASNRPRDRVNQPQHF.

The chain recombines TRBV2 with TRBJ2-2, with 7 bases aligning to TRBD2. The CDR3 has 16 residues. Germline V gene data show CDR1 as SNHLY and CDR2 as FYNNEI. V dropped 6 bases and J dropped 3; count of bases not matched to a gene: 10. The CDR3 DNA reads TGTGCCAGCAGGGGGGGAGCGGGACGTGACACCGGGGAGCTGTTTTTT. It translates to CASRGGAGRDTGELFF.

The V call is TRBV6-1, the J call TRBJ1-2, with D perhaps matching TRBD1 (5 bases). In germline, CDR1 is MNHNS, CDR2 SASEGT. With 4 bases removed from V and 6 bases from J, the gap between germline ends came to 15 bases. The CDR3 is made up of 14 amino acids. CDR3 sequence (DNA): TGTGCCAGCAGTGTTATAGAGGGGATTGATGGCTACACCTTC. Translating it yields CASSVIEGIDGYTF.

This rearrangement joins TRBV5-5 to TRBJ2-7; 9 nucleotides match TRBD1. Germline CDR1 SGHKS, CDR2 YYEKEE (reference sequence). Losses at the gene ends were 2 bases for V and 7 bases for J; bases not matched to a gene: 10. This CDR3 has 15 amino acids. This CDR3 is CASSLTGTGYREQYF. CDR3 DNA sequence: TGTGCCAGCAGCTTAACCGGGACAGGGTACAGGGAGCAGTACTTC.

CDR3 coding DNA: TGTGCCAGCTCACGCGAGACAGGTTTTCCCGGGGAGCTGTTTTTT. Translation gives CASSRETGFPGELFF. The V call is TRBV18, the J call TRBJ2-2; D might be TRBD1 (6 bases). The CDR3 has 15 amino acids. V lost 4 bases and J lost 6, with 15 bases in between. Germline loops: CDR1 KGHSH, CDR2 LQKENI.

The genes are TRBV6-1 and TRBJ1-4; D unresolved. The CDR3 extends over 14 amino acids. The germline V and J ends were trimmed by 4 bases and 5 bases, with 11 bases remaining between them. Germline lookup yields CDR1 MNHNS and CDR2 SASEGT. The CDR3: CASSVVAGNEKLFF. The CDR3 nucleotides read TGTGCCAGCAGTGTTGTGGCGGGAAATGAAAAACTGTTTTTT.

The chain joins TRBV2 to TRBJ1-1; perhaps TRBD1 as D (5 bases). V lost 6 bases, J lost 4 bases, and 21 bases lay in between. There are 16 residues in the CDR3. Germline CDR1 SNHLY, CDR2 FYNNEI. The CDR3 sequence: CASRVGVGDGATEAFF. The DNA of the CDR3 is TGTGCCAGCAGAGTCGGGGTAGGGGACGGGGCCACTGAAGCTTTCTTT. Drawing the rest from reference TRBV2 and TRBJ1-1, the complete variable domain is EPEVTQTPSHQVTQMGQEVILRCVPISNHLYFYWYRQILGQKVEFLVSFYNNEISEKSEIFDDQFSVERPDGSNFTLKIRSTKLEDSAMYFCASRVGVGDGATEAFFGQGTRLTVV.

V is TRBV19 and J is TRBJ1-1; D is undetermined. The V end was cut by 6 bases, the J end by 1 base, with 9 bases between. The CDR3 loop spans 13 amino acids. Germline V CDR1 and CDR2: LNHDA, SQIVND (reference sequence). The DNA for the CDR3 is TGTGCCAGTAGCACCGATAAGAACACTGAAGCTTTCTTT. Its translation is CASSTDKNTEAFF.

This rearrangement joins TRBV6-5 to TRBJ2-7; D not certain. This CDR3 is built from 11 residues. Trimming removed 7 bases from V and 4 bases from J, with 8 bases in between. The V gene's germline CDR1 is MNHEY and CDR2 SVGAGI. In nucleotides, the CDR3 is TGTGCCAGCACGAGCTATTACGAGCAGTACTTC. Translated, it gives CASTSYYEQYF.

This clone was detected only once. This chain connects TRBV5-6 to TRBJ2-5, with D perhaps TRBD2 (5 bases). V lost 4 bases and J 3 bases, leaving 16 bases between the germline ends. Germline loops: CDR1 SGHDT, CDR2 YYEEEE. This CDR3 is 15 amino acids long. The CDR3 loop reads CASSGMGAVEETQYF. CDR3 DNA sequence: TGTGCCAGCAGCGGGATGGGAGCGGTGGAAGAGACCCAGTACTTC.

This chain connects TRBV10-3 to TRBJ2-7, with D possibly being TRBD2 (6 bases). V was trimmed by 10 bases and J by 3 bases, leaving 16 bases between them. The CDR3 totals 13 residues. The germline V gene has CDR1 ENHRY and CDR2 SYGVKD. CDR3 sequence: CAKDPGLSYEQYF. The CDR3 DNA sequence: TGTGCCAAAGACCCGGGACTGAGCTACGAGCAGTACTTC.

This clone was detected only a few times. This chain connects TRBV4-1 to TRBJ2-5; TRBD2 matches at 7 bases. CDR1 and CDR2 from the germline V gene are MGHRA and YSYEKL. There are 14 residues in the CDR3. V shed 1 base, J shed 5 bases, and the junction held 4 bases outside the gene matches. The CDR3 loop is CASSQAGGAETQYF. The CDR3 DNA is TGCGCCAGCAGCCAAGCGGGAGGTGCGGAGACCCAGTACTTC.

The chain links TRBV18 to TRBJ2-7; D tentatively reads TRBD1 or TRBD2 (5 bases each). The CDR3 has 15 residues. Per the germline V gene, CDR1 is KGHSH and CDR2 is LQKENI. V was shortened by 5 bases and J by 4 bases, with 18 bases between the two germline ends. The CDR3 protein is CASSIGTSSLYEQYF. DNA of the CDR3: TGTGCCAGCTCAATCGGGACCTCTTCGTTATACGAGCAGTACTTC.

The rearrangement links TRBV30 to TRBJ1-1; 8 bases agree with TRBD1. CDR3 length equals 14 residues. With 0 bases clipped from V and 7 bases from J, the junction kept 7 bases outside the gene matches. The germline V gene encodes CDR1 GTSNPN and CDR2 SVGIG (reference sequence). CDR3 residues: CAWSVRQGANEAFF. CDR3 DNA: TGTGCCTGGAGTGTACGTCAGGGGGCGAATGAAGCTTTCTTT.

V and J are TRBV6-5 and TRBJ2-5; D unclear. The CDR3 contains 13 residues. Germline-derived CDR1 and CDR2 are MNHEY and SVGAGI. Between the trimmed V and J ends, which lost 10 bases and 2 bases, there was a span of 14 bases. The chain's CDR3 is CANPYPQQETQYF. CDR3 nucleotides: TGTGCCAACCCATACCCGCAGCAAGAGACCCAGTACTTC.

The chain has TRBV5-1 and TRBJ2-3; D gene unclear. Germline V gene data show CDR1 as SGHRS and CDR2 as YFSETQ. CDR3 size: 15 residues. With 0 bases removed from V and 2 bases from J, the gap between germline ends came to 10 bases. The CDR3 sequence: CASSLVQTNTDTQYF. The CDR3 DNA reads TGCGCCAGCAGCTTGGTCCAAACGAACACAGATACGCAGTATTTT.

The V gene is TRBV18, the J gene TRBJ1-1; D uncertain. Trimming took 2 bases from V and 1 from J, leaving 8 bases between them. Germline values: CDR1 KGHSH, CDR2 LQKENI. The CDR3 totals 14 residues. CDR3 sequence reads: CASSPEETNTEAFF. The CDR3 bases are TGTGCCAGCTCACCAGAGGAAACGAACACTGAAGCTTTCTTT.